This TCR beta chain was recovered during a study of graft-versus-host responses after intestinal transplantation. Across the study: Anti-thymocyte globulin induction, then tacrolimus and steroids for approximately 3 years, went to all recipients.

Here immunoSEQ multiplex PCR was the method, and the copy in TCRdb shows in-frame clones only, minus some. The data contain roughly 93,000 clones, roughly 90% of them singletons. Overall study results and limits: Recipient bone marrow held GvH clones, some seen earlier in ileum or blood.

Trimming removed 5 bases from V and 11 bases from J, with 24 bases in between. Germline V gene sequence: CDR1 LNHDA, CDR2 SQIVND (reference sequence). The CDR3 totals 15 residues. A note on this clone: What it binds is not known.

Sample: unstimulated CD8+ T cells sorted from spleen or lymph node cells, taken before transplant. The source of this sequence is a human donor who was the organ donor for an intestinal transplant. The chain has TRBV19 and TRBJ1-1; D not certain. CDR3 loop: CASSFIGEAPREAFF. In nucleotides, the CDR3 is TGTGCCAGTAGTTTCATCGGGGAGGCCCCGAGGGAGGCTTTCTTT. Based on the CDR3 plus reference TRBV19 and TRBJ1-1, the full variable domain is DGGITQSPKYLFRKEGQNVTLSCEQNLNHDAMYWYRQDPGQGLRLIYYSQIVNDFQKGDIAEGYSVSREKKESFPLTVTSAQKNPTAFYLCASSFIGEAPREAFFGQGTRLTVV.